The next 29 T cell receptor beta chains were all read from a single sample in a study of blood T cell repertoires in COVID-19. Clones were read by immunoSEQ multiplex PCR, and TCRdb kept only the in-frame ones, dropping some. The repertoire includes over 150,000 clones, about 88% of them detected once, and over 15% sits in the top ten. The material sequenced was peripheral blood. The receptors were sampled from a middle-aged man with COVID-19, enrolled during active disease.

This clone was found a few times. The gene calls are TRBV5-4 and TRBJ1-1; the D gene is possibly TRBD1 (5 bases). This CDR3 is 14 amino acids long. Germline V lookup: CDR1 SGHNT, CDR2 YYREEE (reference sequence). V shed 1 base and J shed 5 bases, with 12 bases lying between them. The CDR3 sequence: CASSLIGEGTEAFF. The CDR3 DNA sequence: TGTGCCAGCAGCTTGATAGGGGAAGGGACTGAAGCTTTCTTT.

The chain carries TRBV6-2 or TRBV6-3 and TRBJ2-7; unclear D gene. Germline V gene sequence: CDR1 MNHEY, CDR2 SVGEGT. The CDR3 contains 12 residues. V lost 5 bases and J lost 4, with 9 bases in between. The CDR3 protein is CASSLPKYEQYF. The CDR3 DNA sequence: TGTGCCAGCAGTCTACCGAAATACGAGCAGTACTTC.

This chain links TRBV29-1 with TRBJ2-7; 9 nucleotides line up with TRBD2. Germline-derived CDR1 and CDR2 are SQVTM and ANQGSEA. After removal of 6 bases from V and 4 bases from J, the junction contained 13 bases not matched to a gene. This CDR3 comprises 15 residues. The CDR3 reads CSVKGLASESYEQYF. The CDR3, as DNA: TGCAGCGTCAAAGGACTAGCGAGCGAGTCTTACGAGCAGTACTTC.

The J gene is TRBJ2-4, the V gene TRBV18; TRBD1 matches at 11 bases. Germline loops: CDR1 KGHSH, CDR2 LQKENI. CDR3 length: 15 residues. Trimming took 0 bases from V and 7 from J; bases not matched to a gene: 2. Here the CDR3 reads CASSPPGTGGNIQYF. CDR3 in DNA: TGTGCCAGCTCACCACCCGGGACAGGGGGGAACATTCAGTACTTC.

The CDR3 bases are TGTGCCAGCAGCGCTAGACAGGGCGGAACTGAAGCTTTCTTT. Protein sequence: CASSARQGGTEAFF. The chain carries TRBV7-6 and TRBJ1-1; 7 nucleotides agree with TRBD1. V lost 5 bases to trimming and J lost 5 bases; unmatched junction nucleotides: 8. CDR3 length: 14 residues. Germline CDR1 and CDR2: SGHVS and FNYEAQ.

CDR3 coding DNA: TGCGCCAGCAGCTCCGGGACAGCCTACGAGCAGTACTTC. It encodes CASSSGTAYEQYF. V and J are TRBV5-1 and TRBJ2-7, with TRBD1 matching over 7 bases. The CDR3 has 13 amino acids. Per germline, CDR1 SGHRS and CDR2 YFSETQ. V gave up 3 bases and J gave up 2 bases; unmatched junction bases: 2.

The chain joins TRBV28 to TRBJ1-1; TRBD1 agrees at 7 bases. This CDR3 region has 14 residues. V shed 6 bases, J shed 0 bases, and the junction held 4 bases outside the gene matches. Germline CDR1 is MDHEN and CDR2 is SYDVKM. The CDR3 sequence is CASRGDSVNTEAFF. Written as DNA, the CDR3 is TGTGCCAGCAGGGGGGACAGCGTGAACACTGAAGCTTTCTTT.

This sequence joins TRBV21-1 and TRBJ2-4; TRBD2, the table's D call, was not compared with the DNA. TRBV21-1 is described as a pseudogene. The CDR3 consists of 18 residues. The CDR3 DNA follows: TGTGCCCACGTAATAGGGACTAGCGGGAGAGGGGCCAAAAACATTCAGTACTTC. Its protein product is CAHVIGTSGRGAKNIQYF.

This chain links TRBV11-2 with TRBJ1-2, with 7 bases identical to TRBD1. The CDR3 spans 13 residues. Losses at the gene ends were 5 bases for V and 4 bases for J; bases not matched to a gene: 4. Germline CDR1 reads SGHAT; CDR2 reads FQNNGV. CDR3 region: CASSAGQSYGYTF. CDR3 nucleotide sequence: TGTGCCAGCAGCGCGGGACAGTCCTATGGCTACACCTTC.

The V gene is TRBV5-5, the J gene TRBJ1-5; D gene uncertain. The CDR3 is made up of 15 amino acids. Trimming removed 0 bases at V and 2 bases at J, with 9 bases between. In germline, CDR1 is SGHKS, CDR2 YYEKEE (reference sequence). CDR3 sequence: CASSLDSGGNQPQHF. CDR3 bases: TGTGCCAGCAGCTTGGATAGCGGAGGCAATCAGCCCCAGCATTTT. The whole variable domain, remainder taken from reference TRBV5-5 and TRBJ1-5, is DAGVTQSPTHLIKTRGQQVTLRCSPISGHKSVSWYQQVLGQGPQFIFQYYEKEERGRGNFPDRFSARQFPNYSSELNVNALLLGDSALYLCASSLDSGGNQPQHFGDGTRLSIL.

V gene TRBV10-1 combines with J gene TRBJ2-1; 13 positions match TRBD2. Germline trimming cut 6 bases from V and 9 bases from J; bases unmatched to any gene: 8. This CDR3 has 15 residues. CDR1 is WNHNN and CDR2 is SYGVQD in the germline V gene (reference sequence). CDR3 nucleotides: TGCGCCAGCAGCTCTGGACTAGCGGGAGCGGGTGAGCAGTTCTTC. Amino acids: CASSSGLAGAGEQFF.

The chain combines TRBV28 with TRBJ2-3; maybe TRBD1 (5 bases). This CDR3 comprises 16 residues. The V and J ends lost 2 bases and 0 bases respectively, with 12 bases between them. Per the germline V gene, CDR1 is MDHEN and CDR2 is SYDVKM. The CDR3 DNA follows: TGTGCCAGCAGTTTAGGGCCAGGGCGCAGCACAGATACGCAGTATTTT. It translates to CASSLGPGRSTDTQYF. Based on the CDR3 plus reference TRBV28 and TRBJ2-3, the full variable domain is DVKVTQSSRYLVKRTGEKVFLECVQDMDHENMFWYRQDPGLGLRLIYFSYDVKMKEKGDIPEGYSVSREKKERFSLILESASTNQTSMYLCASSLGPGRSTDTQYFGPGTRLTVL.

In this sample, this clone turned up a few times. The chain uses TRBV3-1 (or the pseudogene TRBV3-2) and TRBJ1-5; 7 nucleotides agree with TRBD1. The CDR3 contains 16 residues. The junction had 8 bases not matched to a gene; V was cut back by 0 bases and J by 6 bases. The germline CDR1 and CDR2 sequences are LGHDT and YNNKEL (reference sequence). CDR3 sequence (DNA): TGTGCCAGCAGCCAAGATAGTCGGGCAGGGGGTCAGCCCCAGCATTTT. It encodes CASSQDSRAGGQPQHF.

The rearrangement joins TRBV5-5 to TRBJ1-2, with 9 bases identical to TRBD1. This CDR3 is 16 amino acids long. The ends lost 0 bases at V and 3 bases at J; junction bases unmatched: 6. Germline values: CDR1 SGHKS, CDR2 YYEKEE (reference sequence). CDR3 protein: CASSLGPGQGDYGYTF. The DNA of the CDR3 is TGTGCCAGCAGCTTGGGGCCGGGACAGGGCGACTATGGCTACACCTTC.

The gene calls are TRBV24-1 and TRBJ2-3; tentatively, D is TRBD1 (5 bases). CDR3 length equals 16 residues. The germline V gene encodes CDR1 KGHDR and CDR2 SFDVKD. Trimming stripped 4 bases from V and 0 bases from J, with 13 bases between. In nucleotides, the CDR3 is TGTGCCACCAGTGACCCTACAGGTAGTAGCACAGATACGCAGTATTTT. Translating it yields CATSDPTGSSTDTQYF.

V usage is TRBV7-8 and J usage is TRBJ2-7; 8 bases align to TRBD1. The CDR3 spans 19 residues. Germline CDR1 SGHVS, CDR2 FQNEAQ. With 5 bases clipped from V and 3 bases from J, the junction kept 21 bases outside the gene matches. Here the CDR3 DNA reads TGTGCCAGCAGCCTTACGAAGAGACCACAGGGGGTAGCGAACTACGAGCAGTACTTC. This encodes CASSLTKRPQGVANYEQYF.

This clone has just one count. The CDR3 DNA reads as TGTGCCACCAGTGACCGCGGGGCAGCGGGAGCCCGAGGAGAGCAGTTCTTC. The encoded protein is CATSDRGAAGARGEQFF. The J gene is TRBJ2-1, the V gene TRBV24-1; TRBD2 matches 8 bases. The CDR3 is made up of 17 amino acids. The germline CDR1 and CDR2 sequences are KGHDR and SFDVKD. Trimming at V came to 4 bases and at J to 10 bases, leaving 17 bases not matched to a gene.

The chain links TRBV19 to TRBJ2-7; the match to TRBD2 covers 9 bases. The CDR3 totals 15 residues. The germline gives CDR1 LNHDA, CDR2 SQIVND (reference sequence). With 4 bases clipped from V and 3 bases from J, the junction kept 7 bases outside the gene matches. Written as DNA, the CDR3 is TGTGCCAGTAGTAGCGGGAGGGGGCCTAACTACGAGCAGTACTTC. Amino acid sequence: CASSSGRGPNYEQYF.

This chain connects TRBV7-9 to TRBJ2-2; D unresolved. Trimming took off 1 base at V and 7 bases at J, with 4 bases between the two ends. Germline CDR1 is SEHNR and CDR2 is FQNEAQ (reference sequence). The CDR3 extends over 12 amino acids. The CDR3: CASSLVVGELFF. DNA for the CDR3: TGTGCCAGCAGCTTAGTAGTCGGGGAGCTGTTTTTT.

This sequence joins TRBV28 and TRBJ1-2; TRBD1 matches at 7 bases. Losses at the gene ends were 6 bases for V and 4 bases for J; bases not matched to a gene: 8. The germline V gene has CDR1 MDHEN and CDR2 SYDVKM. The CDR3 is 14 residues long. Written as DNA, the CDR3 is TGTGCCAGCAGCAACGGGGGACAGAGCTATGGCTACACCTTC. Its protein is CASSNGGQSYGYTF.

The V and J genes are TRBV5-1 and TRBJ1-3, with 10 bases fitting TRBD1. CDR1 and CDR2 (germline): SGHRS, YFSETQ. This CDR3 contains 17 residues. The V gene end was trimmed by 4 bases and the J gene end by 2 bases; junction bases not matched to a gene: 9. In nucleotides, the CDR3 is TGCGCCAGCAGCCGGGACAGGGGAACCCTAACTGGAAACACCATATATTTT. It is translated as CASSRDRGTLTGNTIYF.

This clone was seen just once. This chain joins TRBV27 and TRBJ2-5, with D maybe TRBD2 (5 bases). The CDR3 runs to 13 residues. CDR1 is MNHEY, CDR2 SMNVEV, per germline (reference sequence). The V end was cut by 4 bases, the J end by 3 bases, with 9 bases between. Here the CDR3 reads CASSSTTEETQYF. The CDR3 DNA reads TGTGCCAGCAGTTCGACTACAGAAGAGACCCAGTACTTC.

The chain joins TRBV29-1 to TRBJ1-4; 7 positions agree with TRBD1. There are 14 residues in the CDR3. The germline V gene encodes CDR1 SQVTM and CDR2 ANQGSEA. V trimming: 7 bases; J trimming: 7 bases; junction bases outside the gene matches: 12. The CDR3 region is CSAATGKEGEKLFF. CDR3 sequence (DNA): TGCAGCGCAGCGACAGGGAAAGAGGGTGAAAAACTGTTTTTT.

The chain joins TRBV7-7 to TRBJ2-5; the D gene is possibly TRBD1 (7 bases). Trimming stripped 7 bases from V and 1 base from J, with 16 bases between. This CDR3 has 15 amino acids. Germline CDR1 and CDR2: SSHAT and FNYEAQ (reference sequence). The CDR3 DNA is TGTGCCAGCACCGGAGGGGCAGGGGGCCAAGAGACCCAGTACTTC. It specifies CASTGGAGGQETQYF.

This chain connects TRBV10-3 to TRBJ2-7, with 11 positions matching TRBD2. The J segment lost 5 bases and the V segment lost 0 bases, leaving 3 bases of the junction unmatched. CDR3 length: 15 amino acids. Germline V CDR1 and CDR2: ENHRY, SYGVKD. CDR3 amino acids: CAISESKLAGDEQYF. CDR3 nucleotides: TGTGCCATCAGTGAGTCGAAACTAGCGGGAGACGAGCAGTACTTC.

The CDR3 coding sequence is TGTGCCATCAGGGGGCCCTCCTACGAGCAGTACTTC. Amino acids: CAIRGPSYEQYF. The chain has TRBV12-3 or TRBV12-4 and TRBJ2-7, with 8 bases that match TRBD1. V shed 10 bases, J shed 0 bases, and the junction held 2 bases outside the gene matches. This CDR3 comprises 12 residues.

The chain links TRBV10-2 to TRBJ2-3; D not certain. V lost 7 bases to trimming and J lost 0 bases, with 8 bases between them. Germline V gene data show CDR1 as WSHSY and CDR2 as SAAADI. This CDR3 has 13 amino acids. The CDR3 protein is CASMATSTDTQYF. CDR3 DNA sequence: TGCGCCAGCATGGCGACTAGCACAGATACGCAGTATTTT.

This clone turned up a few times. The V gene is TRBV6-5, the J gene TRBJ2-2; TRBD2 might be the D (6 bases). CDR1 is MNHEY, CDR2 SVGAGI, per germline. V was cut by 2 bases and J by 3 bases, with 13 bases left in between. The CDR3 loop spans 16 amino acids. CDR3 protein: CASSYGTSMYTGELFF. The CDR3 DNA follows: TGTGCCAGCAGTTACGGAACTAGCATGTACACCGGGGAGCTGTTTTTT.

The chain uses TRBV5-6 and TRBJ2-4, with 7 bases that match TRBD1. The CDR3 contains 16 residues. V lost 4 bases to trimming and J lost 0 bases; unmatched junction nucleotides: 7. Germline CDR1 and CDR2: SGHDT and YYEEEE. The CDR3 sequence is CASSLRDRLAKNIQYF. In nucleotides, the CDR3 is TGTGCCAGCAGCCTCCGGGACAGATTAGCCAAAAACATTCAGTACTTC.